A selection of T cell receptor beta chains follows, all from one sample in a study of T cells after yellow fever vaccination. TCRdb fed the 5' RACE reads into MiXCR, producing one record per CDR3 protein. The data contain about 330,000 distinct CDR3 sequences, about 6.9% of them singletons. This material consisted of PBMCs, taken about 41 days after the first yellow fever vaccination. The receptor source for this set is a man aged 18 to 30 who received the YFV17D yellow fever vaccine. Both conserved end residues are part of each CDR3. A D gene is named only where the DNA matches it firmly. The listing skips clone size in some rows; elsewhere it reads once, few, many or a size class.

j_call v_call clone_size d_call cdr3_aa cdr3_nt
TRBJ2-5 TRBV5-1 many . CASSLEAPQETQYF TGCGCCAGCAGCTTGGAGGCACCCCAAGAGACCCAGTACTTC
TRBJ1-5 TRBV15 few . CATSREGPYSNQPQHF TGTGCCACCAGCAGAGAGGGCCCTTATAGCAATCAGCCCCAGCATTTT
TRBJ1-2 TRBV5-6 many TRBD1 CASSLFRDRDYGYTF TGTGCCAGCAGCTTGTTCCGCGACAGGGACTATGGCTACACCTTC
TRBJ2-3 TRBV10-3 . TRBD2 CAISESGENTQYF TGTGCCATCAGTGAAAGCGGGGAGAATACGCAGTATTTT
TRBJ1-2 TRBV30 few . CAWSVPGRTGGYTF TGTGCCTGGAGTGTGCCCGGGAGAACTGGGGGCTACACCTTC
TRBJ1-4 TRBV6-1 many . CASSDLGGSNEKLFF TGTGCCAGCAGTGATTTGGGAGGATCTAATGAAAAACTGTTTTTT
TRBJ2-3 TRBV5-1 . TRBD2 CASSLDGGGDTQYF TGCGCCAGCAGCTTGGACGGGGGGGGGGATACGCAGTATTTT
TRBJ1-3 TRBV18 few . CASRQVSGNTIYF TGTGCCAGCCGACAGGTCTCTGGAAACACCATATATTTT
TRBJ2-5 TRBV20-1 few TRBD1 CSAASGGGEETQYF TGCAGTGCTGCCTCAGGGGGCGGAGAGGAGACCCAGTACTTC
TRBJ1-4 TRBV6-1 . . CASSPAALGGKLFF TGTGCCAGCAGTCCGGCTGCGCTGGGGGGAAAACTGTTTTTT
TRBJ2-1 TRBV7-3 few . CASSLLSGAPYNEQFF TGTGCCAGCAGCTTACTGTCGGGGGCCCCCTACAATGAGCAGTTCTTC
TRBJ2-4 TRBV7-2 . . CASSLFRLGGNIQYF TGTGCCAGCAGCTTATTTCGCCTTGGGGGAAACATTCAGTACTTC
TRBJ1-6 TRBV5-6 many TRBD1 CASSRYGTGESPLHF TGTGCCAGCAGCCGGTACGGGACAGGCGAATCACCCCTCCACTTT
TRBJ2-2 TRBV7-9 few . CASTRGELFF TGTGCCAGCACACGCGGGGAGCTGTTTTTT
TRBJ1-1 TRBV7-9 few . CASSFYEGGRTAFF TGTGCCAGCAGCTTTTATGAAGGGGGAAGGACAGCTTTCTTT
TRBJ2-3 TRBV4-1 few TRBD1 CASNRGESIDTQYF TGCGCCAGCAACAGGGGGGAGAGTATAGATACGCAGTATTTT
TRBJ2-5 TRBV7-2 . . CASSISEGPWETQYF TGTGCCAGCAGCATAAGCGAGGGCCCGTGGGAGACCCAGTACTTC
TRBJ1-2 TRBV20-1 . . CSARPQGRNYGYTF TGCAGTGCTAGACCCCAGGGGAGGAACTATGGCTACACCTTC
TRBJ2-1 TRBV5-5 few . CASSLASTSYNEQFF TGTGCCAGCAGCTTGGCTTCTACTTCCTACAATGAGCAGTTCTTC
TRBJ2-1 TRBV29-1 few TRBD2 CSVDGVAGGPSYNEQFF TGCAGCGTTGACGGGGTAGCGGGGGGGCCATCCTACAATGAGCAGTTCTTC
TRBJ2-3 TRBV20-1 many . CSAMGPREADTQYF TGCAGTGCTATGGGACCGAGGGAGGCAGATACGCAGTATTTT
TRBJ2-1 TRBV19 . . CASSIDRRVTDLRRIYNEQFF TGTGCCAGTAGTATAGATCGAAGAGTGACTGACTTGCGGAGAATCTACAATGAGCAGTTCTTC
TRBJ2-3 TRBV12-3/TRBV12-4 . . CASRLLTDTQYF TGTGCCAGCAGGTTACTCACAGATACGCAGTATTTT
TRBJ2-2 TRBV14 . . CASSVGPRVTGELSF TGTGCCAGCAGCGTGGGACCCCGAGTCACCGGGGAGCTGTCTTTT
TRBJ2-2 TRBV24-1 . . CATLGQGDLRAGELFF .
TRBJ1-6 TRBV18 few . CASSPFRDPRNSPLHF TGTGCCAGCTCACCATTTCGGGACCCCAGGAATTCACCCCTCCACTTT
TRBJ2-1 TRBV9 few TRBD1 CASSVEDRGDNEQFF TGTGCCAGCAGCGTAGAAGACAGGGGGGACAATGAGCAGTTCTTC
TRBJ2-1 TRBV12-3/TRBV12-4 many . CASSPGGPYNEQFF TGTGCCAGCAGCCCTGGGGGCCCCTACAATGAGCAGTTCTTC
TRBJ2-3 TRBV5-1 many TRBD1 CASSPWQGADTQYF TGCGCCAGCAGCCCCTGGCAGGGGGCAGATACGCAGTATTTT
TRBJ2-7 TRBV12-3/TRBV12-4 many . CASSLSDINYEQYF TGTGCCAGCAGTTTATCCGACATCAACTACGAGCAGTACTTC
TRBJ1-2 TRBV28 . . CASYQTGLNGYTF TGTGCCAGCTACCAAACAGGGCTGAATGGCTACACCTTC
TRBJ2-5 TRBV29-1 . . CSARSETQYF TGCAGCGCACGGTCAGAGACCCAGTACTTC
TRBJ2-1 TRBV24-1 few . CATSDSWGSYNEQFF TGTGCCACCAGTGATTCATGGGGCTCCTACAATGAGCAGTTCTTC
TRBJ2-6 TRBV5-1 . . CASSLDLGPGANVLTF TGCGCCAGCAGCTTGGACCTCGGGCCTGGGGCCAACGTCCTGACTTTC
TRBJ2-1 TRBV12-3/TRBV12-4 . . CASSLTLEQFF TGTGCCAGCAGTTTAACGCTTGAGCAGTTCTTC
TRBJ1-6 TRBV7-9 . . CASSSGGGSPLHF TGTGCCAGCAGCTCCGGCGGTGGGTCACCCCTCCACTTT
TRBJ2-7 TRBV7-2 . . CASSPGTPTTHEQYF TGTGCCAGCAGCCCGGGGACACCTACTACTCACGAGCAGTACTTC
TRBJ1-1 TRBV4-3 many . CASSQLRVDTEAFF TGCGCCAGCAGCCAACTCAGGGTTGACACTGAAGCTTTCTTT
TRBJ1-2 TRBV28 few TRBD1 CASSLYRQGWGYTF TGTGCCAGCAGTTTATATCGACAGGGATGGGGCTACACCTTC